The T cell receptor beta chain described here comes from a study of radiotherapy plus CTLA-4 blockade in lung cancer. The study, taken as a whole, reports: Radiotherapy was combined with ipilimumab, and tumor-derived TCR clones then expanded in blood.

With ipilimumab providing CTLA-4 blockade, focal radiation was administered to patients who had chemo-refractory metastatic non-small-cell lung cancer. There are 10 residues in the CDR3. V gave up 8 bases and J gave up 12 bases, with 13 bases separating them. The germline CDR1 and CDR2 sequences are LNHDA and SQIVND (reference sequence). Only in-frame clones appear in the TCRdb table, and some are missing; sequencing was by immunoSEQ multiplex PCR. In the table there are about 87,000 clones, approximately 86% of which are singletons. With respect to this clone: Its antigen is still unknown.

The rearrangement links TRBV19 to TRBJ1-2; possibly TRBD1 for D (6 bases). Sample: peripheral blood, taken from a patient treated with radiotherapy plus ipilimumab. The receptor was isolated from a human donor with non-small cell lung cancer that progressed on radiotherapy plus ipilimumab. CDR3 sequence (DNA): TGTGCCAGTGGATACAGGGAGAACACCTTC. Translating it yields CASGYRENTF.